The 27 T cell receptor beta chains below were found in one sample sequenced in a study of T cells in Graves' hyperthyroidism and ophthalmopathy. The investigators amplified TCR beta CDR3 regions from RNA transcripts. The TCR CDR3 was amplified in a first-round RT-PCR using the HTBI primer set. A single record per CDR3 protein comes from TCRdb applying MiXCR to the multiplex PCR reads. The sample has fewer than 700,000 distinct CDR3 sequences; around 15% are singletons. The source material was blood. The origin of the receptors is a woman under 40 with Graves' hyperthyroidism.

This clonotype was counted between two and nine times. The chain is built from TRBV6-1 and TRBJ2-3; a weak D match, TRBD2 (6 bases). V lost 8 bases, J lost 1 base, and 16 bases lay in between. The V gene's germline CDR1 is MNHNS and CDR2 SASEGT. This CDR3 spans 15 amino acids. CDR3: CASGGTFFRTDTQYF. The CDR3 region has the DNA TGTGCCAGCGGAGGGACGTTTTTTCGCACAGATACGCAGTATTTT.

In its sample, this clonotype was seen a few times. The chain links TRBV24-1 to TRBJ1-5; D is uncertain. The germline gives CDR1 KGHDR, CDR2 SFDVKD. CDR3 length: 14 residues. V gave up 9 bases and J gave up 3 bases, with 14 bases separating them. The chain's CDR3 is CATGIAGLNQPQHF. DNA for the CDR3: TGTGCCACCGGCATTGCGGGTCTCAATCAGCCCCAGCATTTT.

This clonotype showed up just a few times. The chain is built from TRBV7-3 and TRBJ1-2; TRBD1 matches 7 bases. With V trimmed by 5 bases and J by 7 bases, 10 bases remained unmatched. Per germline, CDR1 SGHTA and CDR2 FQGTGA. This CDR3 contains 14 residues. The CDR3 reads CASSAQGRQGGYTF. CDR3 sequence (DNA): TGTGCCAGCAGCGCACAGGGGCGCCAAGGTGGCTACACCTTC.

The chain has TRBV6-2 or TRBV6-3 and TRBJ2-7; 10 bases are a match to TRBD1. The CDR3 is 14 residues long. V lost 6 bases to trimming and J lost 5 bases; unmatched junction nucleotides: 7. CDR1 is MNHEY and CDR2 is SVGEGT in the germline V gene. The CDR3: CASRKGQGFNEQYF. In nucleotides, the CDR3 is TGTGCCAGCAGAAAGGGACAGGGGTTTAACGAGCAGTACTTC.

A few counts support this clonotype. The chain is built from TRBV4-1 and TRBJ1-6, with D possibly being TRBD1 (6 bases). The V gene's germline CDR1 is MGHRA and CDR2 YSYEKL. This CDR3 is built from 16 residues. V lost 1 base and J lost 5, with 12 bases in between. The CDR3: CASSQVEGGNNSPLHF. In DNA, the CDR3 is TGCGCCAGCAGCCAAGTAGAGGGGGGCAATAATTCACCCCTCCACTTT.

There are many counts of this clonotype. The CDR3 protein is CASSPSLRAYEQYF. The DNA of the CDR3 is TGTGCCAGCAGCCCCTCCCTGCGTGCCTACGAGCAGTACTTC. The chain links TRBV28 to TRBJ2-7, with D uncertain. Trimming removed 6 bases from V and 2 bases from J, with 14 bases in between. Germline CDR1 reads MDHEN; CDR2 reads SYDVKM. This CDR3 contains 14 residues.

The chain has TRBV4-1 and TRBJ2-5, with 8 bases fitting TRBD1. The CDR3 runs 15 residues. The ends lost 3 bases at V and 13 bases at J; junction bases unmatched: 16. Germline values: CDR1 MGHRA, CDR2 YSYEKL. For the CDR3, the DNA is TGCGCCAGCAGCCAGATAATGGGACAGGAAGCAGGACGGTACTTC. Its protein is CASSQIMGQEAGRYF.

This clonotype was detected only a few times. The gene calls are TRBV4-1 and TRBJ2-4, with D possibly being TRBD2 (5 bases). V dropped 1 base and J dropped 5 bases, with 9 bases sitting between them. There are 14 residues in the CDR3. CDR1 and CDR2 (germline): MGHRA, YSYEKL. The CDR3 DNA reads as TGCGCCAGCAGCCAAGTTTTCGGGGAAAACATTCAGTACTTC. Its translation: CASSQVFGENIQYF.

The chain combines TRBV28 with TRBJ2-1; 12 nucleotides agree with TRBD2. The CDR3 has 14 amino acids. Per the germline V gene, CDR1 is MDHEN and CDR2 is SYDVKM. The junction had 5 bases not matched to a gene; V was cut back by 3 bases and J by 11 bases. In DNA form, the CDR3 reads TGTGCCAGCAGTTTCCTAGCGGGAGGGAATAAGCAGTTCTTC. Translated, it gives CASSFLAGGNKQFF.

The chain recombines TRBV5-1 with TRBJ1-2; 9 nucleotides agree with TRBD1. The germline gives CDR1 SGHRS, CDR2 YFSETQ. V was clipped by 2 bases and J by 4 bases; unmatched bases: 3. CDR3 length: 14 amino acids. This CDR3 is CASSFGTGSYGYTF. The CDR3, as DNA: TGCGCCAGCAGCTTCGGGACAGGGTCCTATGGCTACACCTTC.

This clonotype was seen a few times. The chain employs TRBV20-1 and TRBJ2-3; 8 nucleotides align to TRBD2. This CDR3 comprises 16 residues. With 3 bases clipped from V and 4 bases from J, the junction kept 12 bases outside the gene matches. Germline V lookup: CDR1 DFQATT, CDR2 SNEGSKA (reference sequence). CDR3 sequence (DNA): TGCAGTGCTAGGGAGCGGGAGTACGGCTGGGCAGATACGCAGTATTTT. Amino acid sequence: CSAREREYGWADTQYF.

This clonotype appeared many times. The V and J genes are TRBV18 and TRBJ2-3, with D perhaps TRBD2 (5 bases). CDR3 size: 12 residues. Germline-derived CDR1 and CDR2 are KGHSH and LQKENI. Deletions cut 3 bases from V and 6 bases from J, with 7 bases between. In DNA form, the CDR3 reads TGTGCCAGCTCACCGGGAGAGGATACGCAGTATTTT. Protein product: CASSPGEDTQYF.

This chain uses TRBV14 with TRBJ2-1; no firm D call. Germline lookup yields CDR1 SGHDN and CDR2 FVKESK. This CDR3 has 14 residues. V lost 3 bases and J 3 bases, leaving 9 bases between the germline ends. CDR3 loop: CASSQELDYNEQFF. In DNA form, the CDR3 reads TGTGCCAGCAGCCAGGAGCTTGACTACAATGAGCAGTTCTTC.

This clonotype was seen a handful of times. This chain joins TRBV5-6 and TRBJ1-2; D ambiguous. Germline V gives CDR1 SGHDT, CDR2 YYEEEE. V dropped 4 bases and J dropped 8 bases, with 12 bases sitting between them. This CDR3 spans 12 amino acids. The CDR3 loop reads CASSALWEGYTF. Here the CDR3 DNA reads TGTGCCAGCAGCGCCCTATGGGAAGGCTACACCTTC.

This clonotype has at least ten counts. This chain links TRBV20-1 with TRBJ2-5, with D uncertain. CDR1 DFQATT and CDR2 SNEGSKA come from the germline V gene (reference sequence). This CDR3 is built from 13 residues. The germline V and J ends were trimmed by 6 bases and 5 bases, with 16 bases remaining between them. Here the CDR3 reads CSARRTPRETQYF. CDR3 nucleotide sequence: TGCAGTGCCAGGCGGACCCCGCGGGAGACCCAGTACTTC.

This clonotype was recorded a few times. The chain couples TRBV30 to TRBJ2-7; D possibly corresponds to TRBD1 (5 bases). The CDR3 is 12 amino acids. Germline V gives CDR1 GTSNPN, CDR2 SVGIG (reference sequence). V lost 2 bases and J 5 bases, leaving 10 bases between the germline ends. The CDR3 loop reads CAWSPLGHEQYF. DNA of the CDR3: TGTGCCTGGAGTCCATTGGGGCACGAGCAGTACTTC.

This clonotype was picked up many times. V is TRBV7-8 and J is TRBJ2-3; tentative D call: TRBD2 (6 bases). Germline assignment: CDR1 SGHVS and CDR2 FQNEAQ. This CDR3 has 15 residues. V was pared by 4 bases and J by 2 bases, with 13 bases between. The CDR3: CASSSRLGSTDTQYF. The CDR3 DNA sequence: TGTGCCAGCAGCTCCAGACTAGGCTCCACAGATACGCAGTATTTT.

This clonotype has ten or more counts. V gene TRBV24-1 combines with J gene TRBJ1-5; D may be TRBD1 (5 bases). V lost 3 bases and J lost 0, with 11 bases in between. Germline V gene data show CDR1 as KGHDR and CDR2 as SFDVKD. This CDR3 is built from 16 residues. Here the CDR3 DNA reads TGTGCCACCAGTGATCCCGGGACGAATAGCAATCAGCCCCAGCATTTT. Its translation is CATSDPGTNSNQPQHF.

This clonotype was seen many times. This rearrangement joins TRBV28 to TRBJ1-6; D uncertain. This CDR3 has 13 amino acids. Trimming took 6 bases from V and 14 from J, leaving 17 bases between them. The germline CDR1 and CDR2 sequences are MDHEN and SYDVKM. The CDR3 bases are TGTGCCAGCAGCGATCGGGTGACACCCGCCCTCCACTTT. It codes for CASSDRVTPALHF.

In its sample, this clonotype was seen a few times. The chain links TRBV30 to TRBJ2-1; TRBD2 matches at 9 bases. The CDR3 runs 13 residues. Looked up from germline, CDR1 is GTSNPN and CDR2 is SVGIG (reference sequence). The V segment lost 5 bases and the J segment 6 bases; nucleotides outside the gene matches: 5. CDR3 in amino acids: CAWVTTSGNEQFF. The CDR3 bases are TGTGCCTGGGTGACGACTAGCGGCAATGAGCAGTTCTTC.

The V gene is TRBV20-1, the J gene TRBJ2-7, with TRBD2 identical over 11 bases. Germline assignment: CDR1 DFQATT and CDR2 SNEGSKA (reference sequence). Unmatched junction bases numbered 3, after V lost 5 bases and J lost 9 bases. CDR3 length: 11 residues. CDR3 DNA: TGCAGTGCTCTACTAGCGGGAGTGCAGTACTTC. This translates into CSALLAGVQYF.

The chain links TRBV7-9 to TRBJ2-1; 10 bases line up with TRBD2. CDR1 is SEHNR and CDR2 is FQNEAQ in the germline V gene (reference sequence). V lost 2 bases to trimming and J lost 7 bases; unmatched junction nucleotides: 8. The CDR3 is 16 amino acids. As DNA, the CDR3 is TGTGCCAGCAGCTTAAGGAGCGGGGGGGCCCGGAATGAGCAGTTCTTC. It translates to CASSLRSGGARNEQFF.

This clonotype was seen only a few times. V gene TRBV20-1 combines with J gene TRBJ2-4, with a possible D match to TRBD2 (5 bases). Trimming took off 0 bases at V and 5 bases at J, with 11 bases between the two ends. Germline CDR1 DFQATT, CDR2 SNEGSKA (reference sequence). This CDR3 has 14 residues. CDR3 sequence: CSARDEVGENIQYF. DNA of the CDR3: TGCAGTGCTAGAGACGAGGTGGGAGAAAACATTCAGTACTTC.

The CDR3 here is CASSIRDRGEEQYF. CDR3 coding DNA: TGTGCCAGTAGTATACGAGACAGGGGAGAGGAGCAGTACTTC. The J gene is TRBJ2-7, the V gene TRBV19; 8 bases agree with TRBD1. The V gene end was trimmed by 2 bases and the J gene end by 7 bases; junction bases not matched to a gene: 7. Germline lookup yields CDR1 LNHDA and CDR2 SQIVND (reference sequence). There are 14 residues in the CDR3. The whole variable domain, filled in from reference TRBV19 and TRBJ2-7, reads DGGITQSPKYLFRKEGQNVTLSCEQNLNHDAMYWYRQDPGQGLRLIYYSQIVNDFQKGDIAEGYSVSREKKESFPLTVTSAQKNPTAFYLCASSIRDRGEEQYFGPGTRLTVT.

The chain recombines TRBV19 with TRBJ1-5; maybe TRBD1 (5 bases). The CDR3 covers 15 residues. Trimming took 5 bases from V and 0 from J, leaving 11 bases between them. Germline V gene sequence: CDR1 LNHDA, CDR2 SQIVND (reference sequence). CDR3 region: CASSLARVSNQPQHF. The CDR3 coding sequence is TGTGCCAGTAGTCTCGCCAGGGTTAGCAATCAGCCCCAGCATTTT.

This clonotype was detected only once. The V call is TRBV7-2, the J call TRBJ2-1; tentatively, D is TRBD1 (7 bases). CDR1 and CDR2 (germline): SGHTA, FQGNSA. V gave up 5 bases and J gave up 0 bases, with 14 bases separating them. The CDR3 sequence is 16 residues long. DNA for the CDR3: TGTGCCAGCAGCGCGCCCCAGGGGGGCTCCTACAATGAGCAGTTCTTC. The encoded protein is CASSAPQGGSYNEQFF.

The sample holds many counts of this clonotype. The rearrangement links TRBV3-1 to TRBJ1-2; D possibly corresponds to TRBD1 (6 bases). The ends were cut back, 0 bases at V and 4 bases at J, with 12 bases in the middle. The CDR3 contains 15 residues. Germline CDR1 LGHDT, CDR2 YNNKEL (reference sequence). CDR3 bases: TGTGCCAGCAGCCAAGACGGACAGCCACGCTATGGCTACACCTTC. Its translation: CASSQDGQPRYGYTF.